Below, 25 T cell receptor beta chains from the same sample are listed, as sequenced in a study of shared clonotypes between healthy human individuals. Sequencing was performed with immunoSEQ multiplex PCR; in TCRdb, only in-frame clones are kept and a portion is missing. Of fewer than 850,000 clones in the sample, around 72% are singletons; the top ten hold 1.8%. The sample consisted of memory CD4+ T cells sorted from blood. Regarding subset: CD45RA-negative fraction. These receptors were taken from a woman in her thirties in good health.

This clone was detected only once. In DNA form, the CDR3 reads TGTGCTAGTGGTAGATCAGGGGTCGGCACAGATACGCAGTATTTT. It is translated as CASGRSGVGTDTQYF. The J gene is TRBJ2-3, the V gene TRBV12-5; possibly TRBD1 for D (6 bases). The CDR3 runs to 15 residues. The germline CDR1 and CDR2 sequences are LGHNT and FRNRAP. Trimming took 5 bases from V and 1 from J, leaving 13 bases between them.

The chain uses TRBV28 and TRBJ1-5; D is perhaps TRBD1 (6 bases). V lost 2 bases to trimming and J lost 6 bases, with 20 bases between them. Germline V gene lookup returns CDR1 MDHEN and CDR2 SYDVKM. The CDR3 sequence is 17 residues long. CDR3 in DNA: TGTGCCAGCAGTTTAGGTAGCAGGGGACTTATTCGTCAGCCCCAGCATTTT. This translates into CASSLGSRGLIRQPQHF.

The chain carries TRBV5-6 and TRBJ2-5; D is perhaps TRBD2 (5 bases). The CDR3 consists of 14 residues. The germline V gene has CDR1 SGHDT and CDR2 YYEEEE. V was cut by 4 bases and J by 2 bases, with 12 bases left in between. CDR3 sequence reads: CASSGLSGQETQYF. CDR3 bases: TGTGCCAGCAGCGGATTGAGCGGACAAGAGACCCAGTACTTC.

The chain has TRBV9 and TRBJ2-3; TRBD2 agrees at 8 bases. CDR1 and CDR2 from the germline V gene are SGDLS and YYNGEE. Trimming took 1 base from V and 4 from J; bases not matched to a gene: 8. The CDR3 covers 16 residues. This chain's CDR3 is CASSVSAGGSADTQYF. The CDR3 nucleotides read TGTGCCAGCAGCGTATCTGCGGGAGGATCGGCAGATACGCAGTATTTT.

This clone turned up a few times. The chain employs TRBV19 and TRBJ1-4; TRBD1 matches 10 bases. CDR3 size: 13 residues. V was pared by 6 bases and J by 6 bases, with 1 base of the junction left unmatched. The germline V gene encodes CDR1 LNHDA and CDR2 SQIVND (reference sequence). The CDR3 DNA reads TGTGCCAGTAGAGGACAGGGGGATGAAAAACTGTTTTTT. Amino acid sequence: CASRGQGDEKLFF. The full variable domain, its missing parts supplied by reference TRBV19 and TRBJ1-4, is DGGITQSPKYLFRKEGQNVTLSCEQNLNHDAMYWYRQDPGQGLRLIYYSQIVNDFQKGDIAEGYSVSREKKESFPLTVTSAQKNPTAFYLCASRGQGDEKLFFGSGTQLSVL.

This chain connects TRBV6-5 to TRBJ2-7; TRBD1 matches 9 bases. Germline assignment: CDR1 MNHEY and CDR2 SVGAGI. Unmatched junction bases numbered 5, after V lost 5 bases and J lost 3 bases. The CDR3 extends over 14 amino acids. The CDR3 nucleotides are TGTGCCAGCAGTGGGGGACAGGGTATCTACGAGCAGTACTTC. Its translation is CASSGGQGIYEQYF.

There are many counts of this clone. The chain employs TRBV7-9 and TRBJ2-2; 8 positions agree with TRBD2. Trimming removed 2 bases from V and 4 bases from J; junction bases left unmatched: 6. Germline loops: CDR1 SEHNR, CDR2 FQNEAQ (reference sequence). The CDR3 is 16 amino acids. The CDR3 nucleotides read TGTGCCAGCAGCTTATCCCTAGCGGGCCGCACCGGGGAGCTGTTTTTT. Protein sequence: CASSLSLAGRTGELFF.

This chain joins TRBV4-1 and TRBJ2-7; the D gene is possibly TRBD1 (5 bases). The CDR3 length is 14 residues. V was clipped by 1 base and J by 7 bases, with 14 bases between them. CDR1 is MGHRA, CDR2 YSYEKL, per germline. CDR3 coding DNA: TGCGCCAGCAGCCAAGTAGTAGGGGTTAGTGAGCAGTACTTC. Translation gives CASSQVVGVSEQYF.

V and J are TRBV28 and TRBJ1-5; the D gene is possibly TRBD1 (5 bases). Trimming removed 7 bases from V and 3 bases from J, with 10 bases in between. This CDR3 has 13 residues. Germline CDR1 and CDR2: MDHEN and SYDVKM. Here the CDR3 DNA reads TGTGCCAGCATCCGGGGGTTCAATCAGCCCCAGCATTTT. The encoded protein is CASIRGFNQPQHF.

CDR3 sequence: CASRDVGQLYGYTF. Written as DNA, the CDR3 is TGTGCCAGCAGGGATGTAGGACAGCTCTATGGCTACACCTTC. This rearrangement joins TRBV28 to TRBJ1-2, with TRBD1 as a possible D gene (6 bases). The V gene lost 6 bases and the J gene lost 4 bases, with 15 bases spanning the gap. The CDR3 totals 14 residues. The V gene's germline CDR1 is MDHEN and CDR2 SYDVKM.

A remark on this clone: The sample holds other DNA sequences that translate to the same CDR3. The chain combines TRBV4-1 with TRBJ2-1, with D hard to call. V was trimmed by 0 bases and J by 7 bases, leaving 4 bases between them. Germline CDR1 and CDR2: MGHRA and YSYEKL. The CDR3 extends over 12 amino acids. Written as DNA, the CDR3 is TGCGCCAGCAGCCAAGATAGGAATGAGCAGTTCTTC. Its protein is CASSQDRNEQFF.

This chain joins TRBV7-3 and TRBJ1-4; a possible D gene is TRBD1 (6 bases). The CDR3 is 16 residues long. Trimming took off 3 bases at V and 4 bases at J, with 15 bases between the two ends. In germline, CDR1 is SGHTA, CDR2 FQGTGA. The CDR3 spells CASSFLFGQYNEKLFF. CDR3 nucleotides: TGTGCCAGCAGCTTTTTATTTGGACAGTATAATGAAAAACTGTTTTTT.

This chain joins TRBV9 and TRBJ2-7; 9 bases are shared with TRBD1. J lost 7 bases, V lost 3 bases, and 8 bases had no gene match. CDR1 and CDR2 (germline): SGDLS, YYNGEE. The CDR3 has 14 amino acids. CDR3 coding DNA: TGTGCCAGCAGCGCGGGACAGGGTCTGGAAGAGCAGTACTTC. This codes for CASSAGQGLEEQYF.

The rearrangement uses TRBV7-2 and TRBJ2-5; 7 nucleotides agree with TRBD2. The J call may be incorrect, as the DNA end agrees better with TRBJ2-7. Germline assignment: CDR1 SGHTA and CDR2 FQGNSA. The CDR3 runs to 13 residues. The CDR3 sequence: CASSLGGKGEQYF. The CDR3, as DNA: TGTGCCAGCAGCCTGGGAGGGAAAGGCGAGCAGTACTTC.

The CDR3 DNA reads TGTGCCAGCAGTTCCGGTTGGCTAGCGGGAAGCACAGATACGCAGTATTTT. It specifies CASSSGWLAGSTDTQYF. V is TRBV28 and J is TRBJ2-3, with 9 nucleotides matching TRBD2. Germline CDR1 and CDR2: MDHEN and SYDVKM. The CDR3 is 17 amino acids. V dropped 4 bases and J dropped 0; count of bases not matched to a gene: 8.

The sample holds many counts of this clone. The chain has TRBV5-1 and TRBJ2-5; TRBD2 aligns across 11 bases. The germline V gene has CDR1 SGHRS and CDR2 YFSETQ. The CDR3 has 17 amino acids. V was clipped by 0 bases and J by 4 bases; unmatched bases: 8. The CDR3 loop reads CASSLGVRLAGGETQYF. CDR3 coding DNA: TGCGCCAGCAGCTTGGGGGTTCGGCTAGCGGGAGGAGAGACCCAGTACTTC.

The V gene is TRBV6-1, the J gene TRBJ2-5, with 11 bases fitting TRBD2. In germline, CDR1 is MNHNS, CDR2 SASEGT. With V trimmed by 8 bases and J by 5 bases, 4 bases remained unmatched. The CDR3 consists of 13 residues. CDR3 bases: TGTGCCAGCGGGCTAGCGGGAGGCGAGACCCAGTACTTC. This translates into CASGLAGGETQYF.

On this clone itself: Other nucleotide sequences in the sample specify the same CDR3. V gene TRBV14 combines with J gene TRBJ2-1, with 11 bases aligning to TRBD2. V lost 8 bases and J lost 4; bases outside the gene matches: 7. Germline V gene sequence: CDR1 SGHDN, CDR2 FVKESK. The CDR3 is made up of 15 amino acids. The CDR3 reads CASSLLAGGYNEQFF. The DNA of the CDR3 is TGTGCCAGCTCCCTCCTAGCGGGAGGTTACAATGAGCAGTTCTTC.

The V gene is TRBV4-1, the J gene TRBJ2-7, with 7 bases that match TRBD2. The V and J ends lost 5 bases and 4 bases, in that order; junction bases with no gene match: 8. The germline V gene encodes CDR1 MGHRA and CDR2 YSYEKL. The CDR3 consists of 14 residues. The CDR3 bases are TGCGCCAGCAGCTTCCCGGGAGGTGGGTACGAGCAGTACTTC. Translation gives CASSFPGGGYEQYF.

The CDR3 bases are TGTGCCACCGGTTCTAGCGGGAGGGCCGGCTACGAGCAGTACTTC. Its translation: CATGSSGRAGYEQYF. The chain joins TRBV19 to TRBJ2-7; 12 positions match TRBD2. Germline loops: CDR1 LNHDA, CDR2 SQIVND (reference sequence). Trimming cost V 10 bases and J 3 bases; bases outside gene matches: 10. The CDR3 length is 15 residues.

The chain employs TRBV11-2 and TRBJ2-2, with TRBD2 matching over 12 bases. CDR1 is SGHAT and CDR2 is FQNNGV in the germline V gene. V lost 1 base and J lost 0; bases outside the gene matches: 6. The CDR3 spans 19 residues. The CDR3 coding sequence is TGTGCCAGCAGCTTAGTCGTCAGACTAGCGGGAGCGAACACCGGGGAGCTGTTTTTT. Residues: CASSLVVRLAGANTGELFF.

This clone was observed a handful of times. The chain recombines TRBV30 with TRBJ1-4, with TRBD1 matching over 7 bases. The junction had 10 bases not matched to a gene; V was cut back by 7 bases and J by 8 bases. In germline, CDR1 is GTSNPN, CDR2 SVGIG (reference sequence). The CDR3 sequence is 13 residues long. The CDR3 sequence: CASTDRMREKLFF. DNA for the CDR3: TGTGCCTCGACGGACAGGATGAGGGAAAAACTGTTTTTT.

This clone was counted at least ten times. V and J are TRBV25-1 and TRBJ2-1; D is uncertain. Between the trimmed V and J ends, which lost 3 bases and 4 bases, there was a span of 13 bases. Germline-derived CDR1 and CDR2 are MGHDK and SYGVNS. The CDR3 length is 15 residues. CDR3 bases: TGTGCCAGCAGTGACGAGCTTGCATCTTACAATGAGCAGTTCTTC. This sequence encodes CASSDELASYNEQFF.

The rearrangement joins TRBV19 to TRBJ1-1, with D possibly being TRBD1 (6 bases). The CDR3 has 15 residues. V shed 4 bases and J shed 0 bases, with 12 bases lying between them. Germline V gene lookup returns CDR1 LNHDA and CDR2 SQIVND (reference sequence). In nucleotides, the CDR3 is TGTGCCAGTAGTAAAGGGGGGTTCGTGAACACTGAAGCTTTCTTT. This gives the protein CASSKGGFVNTEAFF.

In its sample, this clone was seen many times. Other DNA sequences in this specimen translate into the identical CDR3. The genes are TRBV18 and TRBJ1-1; possibly TRBD1 for D (6 bases). The CDR3 totals 13 residues. The germline V and J ends were trimmed by 1 base and 3 bases, with 6 bases remaining between them. The germline CDR1 and CDR2 sequences are KGHSH and LQKENI. The CDR3, as DNA: TGTGCCAGCTCACCACAGGGGGACACTGAAGCTTTCTTT. Its translation: CASSPQGDTEAFF.